Each of the 9 T cell receptor beta chains below was sequenced from the same sample in a study of T cells in women clearing cervical HPV infection. Sequenced by immunoSEQ multiplex PCR; TCRdb stores in-frame clones only, minus some. This table holds some 30,000 clones. The specimen was blood buffy coat. These receptors all come from a woman aged 18-70 years with a cervical HPV16 infection that either progressed to CIN3+ or cleared (not recorded which).

About this clone itself: The CDR3 end lies 3 residues beyond the end of the read and is filled in from the germline J gene. The V call is TRBV19, the J call TRBJ2-6; no firm D call. The CDR3 spans 14 residues. Trimming removed 3 bases at V and 1 base at J, with 4 bases between. CDR1 and CDR2 (germline): LNHDA, SQIVND (reference sequence). The CDR3 spells CASSIRSGANVLTF. The DNA read from the CDR3 is TGTGCCAGTAGTATTCGTTCTGGGGCCAACGTC. The full variable domain, rest sourced from reference TRBV19 and TRBJ2-6, is DGGITQSPKYLFRKEGQNVTLSCEQNLNHDAMYWYRQDPGQGLRLIYYSQIVNDFQKGDIAEGYSVSREKKESFPLTVTSAQKNPTAFYLCASSIRSGANVLTFGAGSRLTVL.

With respect to this clone: The CDR3 goes on 3 residues after the read ends, and that part is filled in from the germline J gene. The chain has TRBV19 and TRBJ1-2, with D perhaps TRBD1 (5 bases). V gave up 3 bases and J gave up 0 bases, with 14 bases separating them. The CDR3 loop spans 16 amino acids. Germline V gives CDR1 LNHDA, CDR2 SQIVND (reference sequence). The DNA read from the CDR3 is TGTGCCAGTAGTATTACAGGATTCGCCCCTAACTATGGC. It yields the protein CASSITGFAPNYG. The complete CDR3 protein is CASSITGFAPNYGYTF.

As for this clone: The read stops 3 residues short of the end of the CDR3; the missing end is completed from the germline J gene. The rearrangement links TRBV18 to TRBJ2-1, with 7 bases matching TRBD1. The germline CDR1 and CDR2 sequences are KGHSH and LQKENI. Unmatched junction bases numbered 6, after V lost 3 bases and J lost 1 base. The CDR3 is 16 amino acids. Incomplete CDR3 DNA: TGTGCCAGCTCACCTACCGGGACAGCTTCCTACAATGAG. Its translation is CASSPTGTASYNE. The full CDR3 protein is CASSPTGTASYNEQFF.

Comments on this clone: Sequencing ends 3 residues short of the CDR3 end; the germline J gene provides the rest. The genes are TRBV20-1 and TRBJ2-7; D uncertain. Between the trimmed V and J ends, which lost 0 bases and 4 bases, there was a span of 4 bases. CDR3 length: 11 residues. The V gene's germline CDR1 is DFQATT and CDR2 SNEGSKA (reference sequence). CDR3 loop: CSARDSYEQYF. CDR3 bases read: TGCAGTGCTAGAGACAGTTACGAG.

As to this clone: The observed sequence ends 3 residues before the CDR3 terminus, with the missing tail filled in from the germline J gene. The chain uses TRBV13 and TRBJ2-1; 10 positions match TRBD2. The J segment lost 2 bases and the V segment lost 5 bases, leaving 3 bases of the junction unmatched. Germline CDR1 and CDR2: PRHDT and FYEKMQ (reference sequence). The CDR3 totals 15 residues. Incomplete CDR3 DNA: TGTGCCAGCAGCCCGAGCGGGGGGGCCTACAATGAG. This sequence encodes CASSPSGGAYNE. The entire CDR3 protein reads CASSPSGGAYNEQFF.

As concerns this clone: Sequencing ends 3 residues short of the CDR3 end; the germline J gene provides the rest. The gene calls are TRBV7-2 and TRBJ2-3; 9 positions agree with TRBD1. Germline V gives CDR1 SGHTA, CDR2 FQGNSA. This CDR3 spans 13 amino acids. CDR3 amino acids: CASSWDRVGTQYF. Incomplete CDR3 DNA: TGTGCCAGCAGCTGGGACAGGGTAGGGACG.

Concerning this clone: The read ends 3 residues shy of where the CDR3 ends; the end is completed using the germline J gene. This chain connects TRBV2 to TRBJ1-1, with D maybe TRBD1 (6 bases). V dropped 7 bases and J dropped 3 bases, with 18 bases sitting between them. Germline lookup yields CDR1 SNHLY and CDR2 FYNNEI. The CDR3 runs to 15 residues. CDR3 amino acids: CASMGAQVGYTEAFF. The DNA read from the CDR3 is TGTGCCAGCATGGGGGCACAAGTAGGGTACACTGAA.

Of note for this clone: From the germline J gene comes the end of the CDR3, since the read stops 3 residues before it. V and J are TRBV5-1 and TRBJ2-3, with 9 bases matching TRBD2. Germline V lookup: CDR1 SGHRS, CDR2 YFSETQ. CDR3 length equals 16 residues. V shed 4 bases, J shed 2 bases, and the junction held 8 bases outside the gene matches. CDR3 amino acids: CASSRGRARATDTQYF. The CDR3 DNA, read in part, is TGCGCCAGCAGCCGCGGGAGGGCCCGTGCCACAGATACG.

With respect to this clone: The read terminates 3 residues ahead of where the CDR3 ends, so the germline J gene completes it. The chain has TRBV7-2 and TRBJ2-3; D may be TRBD2 (6 bases). The CDR3 runs 13 residues. The germline CDR1 and CDR2 sequences are SGHTA and FQGNSA. The sequenced CDR3 bases are TGTGCCAGCAGCACTAGCCACGGGGAGACG. It specifies CASSTSHGET. The full CDR3 protein reads CASSTSHGETQYF.